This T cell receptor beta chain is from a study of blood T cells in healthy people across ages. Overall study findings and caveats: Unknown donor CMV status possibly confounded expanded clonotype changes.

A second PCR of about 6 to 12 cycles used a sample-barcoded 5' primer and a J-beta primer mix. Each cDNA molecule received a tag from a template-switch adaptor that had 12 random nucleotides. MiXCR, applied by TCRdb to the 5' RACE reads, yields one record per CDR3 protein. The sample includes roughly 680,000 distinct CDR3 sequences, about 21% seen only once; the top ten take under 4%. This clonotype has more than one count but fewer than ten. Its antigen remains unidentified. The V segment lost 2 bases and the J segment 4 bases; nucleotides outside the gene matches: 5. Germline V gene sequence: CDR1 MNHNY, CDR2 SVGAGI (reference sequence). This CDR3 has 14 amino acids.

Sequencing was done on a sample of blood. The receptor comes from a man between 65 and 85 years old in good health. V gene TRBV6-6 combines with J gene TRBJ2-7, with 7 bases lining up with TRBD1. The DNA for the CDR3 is TGTGCCAGCAGTTACCCGGACAGGAGTTACGAGCAGTACGTC. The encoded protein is CASSYPDRSYEQYV.